The 12 T cell receptor beta chains below all came from one sample that was sequenced in a study of cytomegalovirus exposure and HLA in healthy donors. TCRdb's table, derived via immunoSEQ multiplex PCR, lists solely in-frame clones and lacks some. The table includes 200,000 to 250,000 clones, around 87% detected once. Sequencing used PBMCs. These receptor sequences come from a woman aged 18-29 years in good health and CMV-seropositive.

The chain carries TRBV30 and TRBJ1-2, with D maybe TRBD1 (6 bases). Germline CDR1 is GTSNPN and CDR2 is SVGIG (reference sequence). The germline V and J ends were trimmed by 0 bases and 4 bases, with 12 bases remaining between them. This CDR3 region has 14 residues. CDR3 coding DNA: TGTGCCTGGAGTGTAAGTCGACAGGCCTATGGCTACACCTTC. Its translation is CAWSVSRQAYGYTF.

The rearrangement uses TRBV5-1 and TRBJ2-5, with a weak D call TRBD1 (5 bases). With 4 bases removed from V and 2 bases from J, the gap between germline ends came to 12 bases. Per germline, CDR1 SGHRS and CDR2 YFSETQ. This CDR3 is 14 amino acids long. The CDR3 bases are TGCGCCAGCAGCCGTATACACAGGCAAGAGACCCAGTACTTC. Its protein product is CASSRIHRQETQYF. Combining the CDR3 with reference TRBV5-1 and TRBJ2-5 gives the whole variable domain KAGVTQTPRYLIKTRGQQVTLSCSPISGHRSVSWYQQTPGQGLQFLFEYFSETQRNKGNFPGRFSGRQFSNSRSEMNVSTLELGDSALYLCASSRIHRQETQYFGPGTRLLVL.

In nucleotides, the CDR3 is TGTGCCAGCAGCCGCCGCGCAGGGGGCCAGCCCCAGCATTTT. It encodes CASSRRAGGQPQHF. This chain links TRBV28 with TRBJ1-5; 8 positions match TRBD1. V was pared by 6 bases and J by 7 bases, with 8 bases of the junction left unmatched. There are 14 residues in the CDR3. Germline CDR1 and CDR2: MDHEN and SYDVKM.

The J gene is TRBJ2-7, the V gene TRBV28; D may be TRBD2 (6 bases). From germline, CDR1 is MDHEN and CDR2 SYDVKM. This CDR3 contains 14 residues. Between the trimmed V and J ends, which lost 3 bases and 0 bases, there was a span of 9 bases. The DNA for the CDR3 is TGTGCCAGCAGTTTTCGGGGGATCTCCTACGAGCAGTACTTC. It encodes CASSFRGISYEQYF.

The V and J genes are TRBV9 and TRBJ1-2, with D perhaps matching TRBD1 (5 bases). The V end lost 0 bases, the J end lost 4 bases, and 13 bases lay between the germline ends. CDR1 and CDR2 (germline): SGDLS, YYNGEE. The CDR3 is 15 amino acids. The CDR3 DNA is TGTGCCAGCAGCGTAGGGGGGGGAAGGACCTATGGCTACACCTTC. Its translation: CASSVGGGRTYGYTF.

V usage is TRBV5-5 and J usage is TRBJ2-5; D gene uncertain. Germline CDR1 SGHKS, CDR2 YYEKEE (reference sequence). The CDR3 runs to 12 residues. Trimming removed 3 bases from V and 5 bases from J, with 8 bases in between. CDR3 DNA: TGTGCCAGCAGCTCCTTCGGGGAGACCCAGTACTTC. Amino acid sequence: CASSSFGETQYF.

The V gene is TRBV9, the J gene TRBJ1-3; no definite D call. Germline V gene sequence: CDR1 SGDLS, CDR2 YYNGEE. The CDR3 is made up of 13 amino acids. V was trimmed by 0 bases and J by 8 bases, leaving 9 bases between them. CDR3 sequence: CASSVGVRDTIYF. The DNA for the CDR3 is TGTGCCAGCAGCGTAGGGGTCCGGGACACCATATATTTT.

The chain joins TRBV15 to TRBJ2-7; no firm D call. The CDR3 covers 13 residues. From germline, CDR1 is LNHNV and CDR2 YYDKDF (reference sequence). Deletions cut 2 bases from V and 4 bases from J, with 9 bases between. CDR3 DNA sequence: TGTGCCACCAGCAGACTTTTGTTGTACGAGCAGTACTTC. It codes for CATSRLLLYEQYF.

This rearrangement joins TRBV11-3 to TRBJ1-3; unclear D gene. Trimming removed 5 bases from V and 3 bases from J, with 11 bases in between. The germline gives CDR1 SGHNT, CDR2 YENEEA. The CDR3 has 14 residues. CDR3 DNA sequence: TGTGCCAGCAGCATAAATTCCCTTGGAAACACCATATATTTT. This codes for CASSINSLGNTIYF.

V gene TRBV9 combines with J gene TRBJ2-7, with a possible D match to TRBD1 (6 bases). CDR1 is SGDLS, CDR2 YYNGEE, per germline. Trimming removed 0 bases at V and 0 bases at J, with 16 bases between. The CDR3 covers 17 residues. Written as DNA, the CDR3 is TGTGCCAGCAGCGTAGGTGGGGACATTTCGAGCTCCTACGAGCAGTACTTC. This gives the protein CASSVGGDISSSYEQYF.

The chain links TRBV5-4 to TRBJ1-2; the D gene is possibly TRBD1 (5 bases). Germline CDR1 SGHNT, CDR2 YYREEE (reference sequence). CDR3 length equals 16 residues. Trimming removed 4 bases from V and 4 bases from J, with 20 bases in between. Here the CDR3 DNA reads TGTGCCAGCAGCCCCTGGGGCAAAGGGAAGGGCTATGGCTACACCTTC. It translates to CASSPWGKGKGYGYTF.

J is TRBJ2-1 and V is TRBV7-2, with 9 bases that match TRBD2. V was clipped by 5 bases and J by 6 bases; unmatched bases: 11. CDR3 length: 16 amino acids. Germline loops: CDR1 SGHTA, CDR2 FQGNSA. CDR3 coding DNA: TGTGCCAGCAGCGAGTCCCTGGCGGGAGGGTCCAATGAGCAGTTCTTC. This encodes CASSESLAGGSNEQFF.